One sample yielded the 26 T cell receptor beta chains listed below, sequenced in a study of shared clonotypes between healthy human individuals. The data were produced by immunoSEQ multiplex PCR, yet TCRdb's version contains in-frame clones alone and is incomplete. The sample has 2 million to 3 million clones, around 94% seen once; the top ten hold around 0.14%. Sequences were obtained from naive CD4+ T cells sorted from blood. Subset specified: CD45RA+ positively selected. These receptors all stem from a man aged 18 to 29 in good health.

The chain joins TRBV7-2 to TRBJ2-5, with D uncertain. With 3 bases removed from V and 9 bases from J, the gap between germline ends came to 14 bases. This CDR3 comprises 13 residues. Germline CDR1 and CDR2: SGHTA and FQGNSA. CDR3 bases: TGTGCCAGCAGCTTGACGGCCCCTCCGGCCCAGTACTTC. The encoded protein is CASSLTAPPAQYF.

Turning to this clone: In the same sample, other DNA sequences code for this CDR3. CDR3 in amino acids: CASSVRGGGTDTQYF. The CDR3, as DNA: TGTGCCAGCAGCGTAAGGGGTGGTGGCACAGATACGCAGTATTTT. The V and J genes are TRBV9 and TRBJ2-3; the D gene is possibly TRBD1 (5 bases). This CDR3 is 15 amino acids long. Trimming removed 1 base from V and 1 base from J, with 10 bases in between. In germline, CDR1 is SGDLS, CDR2 YYNGEE.

This chain connects TRBV10-3 to TRBJ2-3; unclear D gene. CDR3 length equals 16 residues. Per germline, CDR1 ENHRY and CDR2 SYGVKD. Trimming left V 0 bases short and J 0 bases short, with 10 bases between. CDR3 in DNA: TGTGCCATCAGTGAGTCCGGACCGCGGAGCACAGATACGCAGTATTTT. This codes for CAISESGPRSTDTQYF.

V gene TRBV12-5 combines with J gene TRBJ2-5; no reliable D call. Germline loops: CDR1 LGHNT, CDR2 FRNRAP. With 2 bases removed from V and 2 bases from J, the gap between germline ends came to 12 bases. The CDR3 has 15 residues. The CDR3 reads CASGLSWLDQETQYF. The CDR3 coding sequence is TGTGCTAGTGGTTTGTCCTGGCTGGATCAAGAGACCCAGTACTTC.

For this clone: This sample also contains other DNA sequences that code for the same CDR3. The chain carries TRBV18 and TRBJ1-2, with 7 bases identical to TRBD1. Germline V CDR1 and CDR2: KGHSH, LQKENI. V lost 2 bases to trimming and J lost 3 bases; unmatched junction nucleotides: 3. This CDR3 spans 14 amino acids. CDR3 loop: CASSPSQGDYGYTF. Written as DNA, the CDR3 is TGTGCCAGCTCACCATCCCAGGGGGACTATGGCTACACCTTC.

The chain joins TRBV19 to TRBJ1-6; D gene unclear. The CDR3 totals 16 residues. Germline loops: CDR1 LNHDA, CDR2 SQIVND (reference sequence). V was shortened by 3 bases and J by 7 bases, with 16 bases between the two germline ends. The CDR3 nucleotides read TGTGCCAGTAGTATCGGCAGCTCAGATAGGAATTCACCCCTCCACTTT. This codes for CASSIGSSDRNSPLHF.

This chain links TRBV5-1 with TRBJ2-7; the D is unclear. The V and J ends lost 2 bases and 3 bases respectively, with 12 bases between them. This CDR3 region has 14 residues. Germline assignment: CDR1 SGHRS and CDR2 YFSETQ. The CDR3, as DNA: TGCGCCAGCAGCTTCGACTGGGGTAGCTACGAGCAGTACTTC. As protein: CASSFDWGSYEQYF.

In its sample, this clone was seen once. This rearrangement joins TRBV5-6 to TRBJ2-7; TRBD2 matches at 7 bases. There are 17 residues in the CDR3. V lost 3 bases to trimming and J lost 3 bases; unmatched junction nucleotides: 15. CDR1 is SGHDT and CDR2 is YYEEEE in the germline V gene. Here the CDR3 DNA reads TGTGCCAGCAGCTCGATACTAGGCCTAGGGGAGGGCTACGAGCAGTACTTC. Its translation: CASSSILGLGEGYEQYF.

Regarding this clone: Other nucleotide sequences from this sample produce the same CDR3. The rearrangement links TRBV2 to TRBJ1-1; no definite D call. The CDR3 is 12 amino acids. Germline CDR1 reads SNHLY; CDR2 reads FYNNEI. V lost 4 bases to trimming and J lost 1 base, with 4 bases between them. The CDR3 DNA follows: TGTGCCAGCAGTGGGACGAACACTGAAGCTTTCTTT. Encoded protein: CASSGTNTEAFF.

This sequence joins TRBV7-9 and TRBJ2-1; TRBD2 aligns across 7 bases. The CDR3 length is 18 residues. The ends lost 0 bases at V and 3 bases at J; junction bases unmatched: 11. Germline loops: CDR1 SEHNR, CDR2 FQNEAQ (reference sequence). CDR3 amino acids: CASSLAGGGSGHYNEQFF. CDR3 nucleotide sequence: TGTGCCAGCAGCTTAGCGGGGGGAGGTAGCGGGCACTACAATGAGCAGTTCTTC.

This clone appeared once. This chain links TRBV6-6 with TRBJ2-2, with D possibly being TRBD1 or TRBD2 (5 bases each). Germline V gene sequence: CDR1 MNHNY, CDR2 SVGAGI (reference sequence). This CDR3 has 14 amino acids. Trimming cost V 5 bases and J 4 bases, with 11 bases left between them. The CDR3 reads CASSARESTGELFF. Written as DNA, the CDR3 is TGTGCCAGCAGTGCCAGGGAGAGCACCGGGGAGCTGTTTTTT.

V gene TRBV10-1 combines with J gene TRBJ2-2; TRBD2 agrees at 10 bases. Per germline, CDR1 WNHNN and CDR2 SYGVQD (reference sequence). There are 15 residues in the CDR3. The V and J ends lost 6 bases and 7 bases, in that order; junction bases with no gene match: 8. The CDR3 sequence: CASSPVAGGFGELFF. The CDR3 region has the DNA TGCGCCAGCAGCCCCGTAGCGGGGGGATTCGGGGAGCTGTTTTTT.

This chain joins TRBV15 and TRBJ1-2, with a weak D call TRBD1 (5 bases). The CDR3 spans 13 residues. V was shortened by 3 bases and J by 3 bases, with 8 bases between the two germline ends. The germline gives CDR1 LNHNV, CDR2 YYDKDF (reference sequence). The CDR3 bases are TGTGCCACCAGCAGCACGGGGGACTATGGCTACACCTTC. Protein sequence: CATSSTGDYGYTF. The complete variable domain, with remaining parts taken from reference TRBV15 and TRBJ1-2, reads DAMVIQNPRYQVTQFGKPVTLSCSQTLNHNVMYWYQQKSSQAPKLLFHYYDKDFNNEADTPDNFQSRRPNTSFCFLDIRSPGLGDTAMYLCATSSTGDYGYTFGSGTRLTVV.

The chain has TRBV19 and TRBJ2-5; tentatively, D is TRBD2 (6 bases). Trimming cost V 3 bases and J 5 bases, with 16 bases left between them. The CDR3 spans 15 residues. Germline V gene lookup returns CDR1 LNHDA and CDR2 SQIVND (reference sequence). The DNA for the CDR3 is TGTGCCAGTAGTATGACTCCTTATCGGGGGGAGACCCAGTACTTC. Protein product: CASSMTPYRGETQYF.

The V gene is TRBV7-8, the J gene TRBJ2-5; D call uncertain. Germline V gene data show CDR1 as SGHVS and CDR2 as FQNEAQ. The CDR3 runs 11 residues. The germline V and J ends were trimmed by 6 bases and 5 bases, with 7 bases remaining between them. The CDR3 coding sequence is TGTGCCAGCAGGAAAACGGAGACCCAGTACTTC. Translated: CASRKTETQYF.

This chain joins TRBV7-9 and TRBJ1-1; a weak D match, TRBD1 (6 bases). The germline gives CDR1 SEHNR, CDR2 FQNEAQ (reference sequence). Trimming removed 2 bases from V and 11 bases from J, with 12 bases in between. CDR3 length: 12 amino acids. The DNA of the CDR3 is TGTGCCAGCAGCTTATTGGGGGCTTGGGCTTTCTTT. Its translation: CASSLLGAWAFF.

This clone was seen once. The V and J genes are TRBV7-6 and TRBJ1-6; no reliable D call. CDR1 and CDR2 from the germline V gene are SGHVS and FNYEAQ. Between the trimmed V and J ends, which lost 5 bases and 10 bases, there was a span of 18 bases. The CDR3 is made up of 15 amino acids. The CDR3 protein is CASSQDREGVSPLHF. The CDR3, as DNA: TGTGCCAGCAGCCAGGATAGGGAGGGAGTATCACCCCTCCACTTT.

The chain has TRBV7-8 and TRBJ2-1, with no clear D. V shed 0 bases and J shed 3 bases, with 9 bases lying between them. In germline, CDR1 is SGHVS, CDR2 FQNEAQ. CDR3 size: 15 residues. For the CDR3, the DNA is TGTGCCAGCAGCTTAGCTGAGAATATCTACAATGAGCAGTTCTTC. Its translation: CASSLAENIYNEQFF.

J is TRBJ1-3 and V is TRBV6-5; no definite D call. The CDR3 is made up of 12 amino acids. V gave up 7 bases and J gave up 4 bases, with 8 bases separating them. Germline-derived CDR1 and CDR2 are MNHEY and SVGAGI. CDR3 protein: CASTPPGNTIYF. CDR3 DNA: TGTGCCAGCACTCCGCCCGGAAACACCATATATTTT.

The rearrangement links TRBV7-2 to TRBJ2-2, with D unresolved. Germline CDR1 SGHTA, CDR2 FQGNSA. Trimming cost V 4 bases and J 4 bases, with 13 bases left between them. The CDR3 covers 15 residues. The CDR3 sequence: CASSSQSLSTGELFF. DNA for the CDR3: TGTGCCAGCAGCTCCCAATCCCTCAGCACCGGGGAGCTGTTTTTT.

Regarding this clone: At the DNA level, this CDR3 is encoded by other sequences in the same sample as well. J is TRBJ2-7 and V is TRBV18, with 8 nucleotides matching TRBD2. The CDR3 sequence is 14 residues long. The V gene end was trimmed by 4 bases and the J gene end by 0 bases; junction bases not matched to a gene: 2. Germline loops: CDR1 KGHSH, CDR2 LQKENI. The CDR3 spells CASSLTSGSYEQYF. CDR3 in DNA: TGTGCCAGCTCACTCACTAGCGGCTCCTACGAGCAGTACTTC.

The chain uses TRBV10-3 and TRBJ2-5, with 7 bases identical to TRBD1. The V and J ends lost 2 bases and 4 bases, in that order; junction bases with no gene match: 13. Germline CDR1 reads ENHRY; CDR2 reads SYGVKD. The CDR3 totals 17 residues. CDR3 in amino acids: CAISERVGQEGAETQYF. CDR3 nucleotide sequence: TGTGCCATCAGTGAGAGAGTAGGACAGGAAGGAGCAGAGACCCAGTACTTC.

The J gene is TRBJ1-1, the V gene TRBV6-1; D gene uncertain. V lost 7 bases, J lost 0 bases, and 15 bases lay in between. CDR3 size: 15 residues. The germline CDR1 and CDR2 sequences are MNHNS and SASEGT. CDR3 sequence: CASTLSAGLNTEAFF. Written as DNA, the CDR3 is TGTGCCAGCACTCTCTCGGCGGGATTGAACACTGAAGCTTTCTTT.

The CDR3 here is CASRGLETYEQYF. The CDR3 DNA follows: TGTGCCAGCAGGGGACTAGAAACCTACGAGCAGTACTTC. V usage is TRBV11-1 and J usage is TRBJ2-7, with TRBD2 identical over 8 bases. The trim removed 6 bases at V and 2 bases at J, leaving 3 bases unmatched. Germline CDR1 SGHAT, CDR2 FQDESV (reference sequence). The CDR3 has 13 amino acids.

This sequence joins TRBV6-1 and TRBJ1-2, with D uncertain. Trimming cost V 7 bases and J 0 bases, with 6 bases left between them. The CDR3 covers 12 residues. Germline CDR1 and CDR2: MNHNS and SASEGT. The CDR3 DNA reads TGTGCCAGCAATGGAGCTAACTATGGCTACACCTTC. Translated, it gives CASNGANYGYTF.

The chain couples TRBV6-1 to TRBJ1-5; tentatively, D is TRBD1 (6 bases). The CDR3 is 14 residues long. V dropped 8 bases and J dropped 7 bases, with 18 bases sitting between them. The germline CDR1 and CDR2 sequences are MNHNS and SASEGT. CDR3 amino acids: CASRSGVGGQPQHF. As DNA, the CDR3 is TGTGCCAGCCGGTCAGGGGTCGGGGGACAGCCCCAGCATTTT.